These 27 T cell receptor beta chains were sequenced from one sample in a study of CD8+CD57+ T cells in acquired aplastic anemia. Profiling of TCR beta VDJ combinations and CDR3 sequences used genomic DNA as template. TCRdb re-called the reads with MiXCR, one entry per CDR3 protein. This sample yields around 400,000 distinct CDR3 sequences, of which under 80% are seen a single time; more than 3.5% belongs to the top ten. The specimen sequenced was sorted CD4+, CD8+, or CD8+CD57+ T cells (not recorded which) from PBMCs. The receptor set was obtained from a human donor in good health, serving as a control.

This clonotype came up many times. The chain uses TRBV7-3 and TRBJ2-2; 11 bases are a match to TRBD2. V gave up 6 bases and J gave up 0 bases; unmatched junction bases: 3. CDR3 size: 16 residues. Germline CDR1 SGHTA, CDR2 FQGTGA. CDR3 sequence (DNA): TGTGCCAGCAGGCTAGCGGGGGGCACGAACACCGGGGAGCTGTTTTTT. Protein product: CASRLAGGTNTGELFF.

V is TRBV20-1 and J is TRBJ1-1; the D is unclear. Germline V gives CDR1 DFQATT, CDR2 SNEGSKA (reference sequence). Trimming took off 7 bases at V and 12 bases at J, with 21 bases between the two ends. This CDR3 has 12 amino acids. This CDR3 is CSVSRSNQPPFF. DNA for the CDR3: TGCAGTGTATCCAGGAGCAATCAGCCCCCTTTCTTT.

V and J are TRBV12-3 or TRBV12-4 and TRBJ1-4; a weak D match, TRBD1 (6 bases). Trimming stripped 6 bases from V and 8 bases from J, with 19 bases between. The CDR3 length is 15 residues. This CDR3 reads CASRRGGAVGEKLFF. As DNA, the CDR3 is TGTGCCAGCAGGCGGGGGGGCGCAGTAGGCGAAAAACTGTTTTTT.

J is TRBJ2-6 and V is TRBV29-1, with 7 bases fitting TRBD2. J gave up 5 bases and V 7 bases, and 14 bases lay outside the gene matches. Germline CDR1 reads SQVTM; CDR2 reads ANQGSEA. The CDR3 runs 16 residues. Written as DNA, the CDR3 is TGCAGCGCGGTCGGTGGCGGCGGGGGTTGGGCCAACGTCCTGACTTTC. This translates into CSAVGGGGGWANVLTF.

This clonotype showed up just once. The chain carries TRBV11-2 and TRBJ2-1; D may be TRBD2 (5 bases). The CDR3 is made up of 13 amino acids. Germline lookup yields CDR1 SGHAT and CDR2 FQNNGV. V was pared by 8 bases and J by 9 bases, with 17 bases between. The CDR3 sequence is CASGELVVGEQFF. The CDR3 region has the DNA TGTGCCAGCGGCGAACTAGTTGTGGGTGAGCAGTTCTTC.

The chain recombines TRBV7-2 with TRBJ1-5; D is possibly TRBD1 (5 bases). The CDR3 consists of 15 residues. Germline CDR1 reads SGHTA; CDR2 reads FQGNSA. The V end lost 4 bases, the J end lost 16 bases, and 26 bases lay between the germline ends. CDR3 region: CASSSAQVGDQHHHF. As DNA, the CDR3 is TGTGCCAGCAGCTCGGCACAGGTGGGCGATCAGCACCATCATTTT. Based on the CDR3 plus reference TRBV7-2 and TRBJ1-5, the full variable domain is GAGVSQSPSNKVTEKGKDVELRCDPISGHTALYWYRQSLGQGLEFLIYFQGNSAPDKSGLPSDRFSAERTGGSVSTLTIQRTQQEDSAVYLCASSSAQVGDQHHHFGDGTRLSIL.

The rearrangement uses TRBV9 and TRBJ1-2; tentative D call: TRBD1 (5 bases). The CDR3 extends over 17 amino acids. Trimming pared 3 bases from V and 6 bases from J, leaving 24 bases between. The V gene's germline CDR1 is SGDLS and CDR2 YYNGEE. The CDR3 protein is CASSAAPGQGSYDGYTF. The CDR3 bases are TGTGCCAGCAGCGCCGCTCCGGGGCAGGGCTCCTACGATGGCTACACCTTC.

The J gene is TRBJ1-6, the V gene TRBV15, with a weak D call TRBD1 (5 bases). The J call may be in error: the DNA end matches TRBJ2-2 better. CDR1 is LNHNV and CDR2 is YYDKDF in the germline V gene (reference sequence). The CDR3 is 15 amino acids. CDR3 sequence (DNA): TGTGCCACCAGCAGAGGGGGCAGGACAACTTGGGAGCTGTTTTTT. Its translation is CATSRGGRTTWELFF.

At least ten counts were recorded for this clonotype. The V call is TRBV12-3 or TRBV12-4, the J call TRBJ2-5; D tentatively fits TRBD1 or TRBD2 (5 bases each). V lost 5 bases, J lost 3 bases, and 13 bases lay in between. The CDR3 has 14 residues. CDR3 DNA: TGTGCCAGCAGTCCCGGGGCGGGTAAAGAGACCCAGTACTTC. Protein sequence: CASSPGAGKETQYF.

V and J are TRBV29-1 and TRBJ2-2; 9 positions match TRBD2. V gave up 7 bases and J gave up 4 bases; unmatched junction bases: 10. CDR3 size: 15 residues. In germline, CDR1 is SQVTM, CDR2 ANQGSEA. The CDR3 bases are TGCAGCGGAGGGAGAGGCGGGGGGGTCACCGGGGAGCTGTTTTTT. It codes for CSGGRGGGVTGELFF.

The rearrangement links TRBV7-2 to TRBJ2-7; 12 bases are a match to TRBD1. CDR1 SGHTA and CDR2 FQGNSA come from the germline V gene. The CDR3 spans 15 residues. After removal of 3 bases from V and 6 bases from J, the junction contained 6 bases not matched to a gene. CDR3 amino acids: CASSFSGTGGVEQYF. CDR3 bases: TGTGCCAGCAGCTTTTCCGGGACAGGGGGCGTCGAGCAGTACTTC.

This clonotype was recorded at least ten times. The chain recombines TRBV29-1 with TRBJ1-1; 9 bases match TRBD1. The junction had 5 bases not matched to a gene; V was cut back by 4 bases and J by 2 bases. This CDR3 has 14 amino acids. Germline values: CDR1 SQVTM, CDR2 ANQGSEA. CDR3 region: CSVGWTGENTEAFF. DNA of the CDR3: TGCAGCGTTGGATGGACAGGGGAAAACACTGAAGCTTTCTTT.

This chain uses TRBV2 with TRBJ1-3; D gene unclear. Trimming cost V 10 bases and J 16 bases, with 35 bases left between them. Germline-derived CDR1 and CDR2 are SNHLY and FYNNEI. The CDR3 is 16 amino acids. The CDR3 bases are TGTGCCACCAGCATGTGGAGTGGCATCACCGGGAAGCCGTTTTATTTT. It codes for CATSMWSGITGKPFYF. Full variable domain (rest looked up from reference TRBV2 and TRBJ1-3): EPEVTQTPSHQVTQMGQEVILRCVPISNHLYFYWYRQILGQKVEFLVSFYNNEISEKSEIFDDQFSVERPDGSNFTLKIRSTKLEDSAMYFCATSMWSGITGKPFYFGEGSWLTVV.

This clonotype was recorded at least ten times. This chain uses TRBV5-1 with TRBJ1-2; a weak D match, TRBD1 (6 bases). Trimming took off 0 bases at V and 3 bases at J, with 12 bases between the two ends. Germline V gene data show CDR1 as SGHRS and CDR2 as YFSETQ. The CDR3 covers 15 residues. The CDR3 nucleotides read TGCGCCAGCAGCTTGGGTACAGGGTTAGACTATGGCTACACCTTC. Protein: CASSLGTGLDYGYTF.

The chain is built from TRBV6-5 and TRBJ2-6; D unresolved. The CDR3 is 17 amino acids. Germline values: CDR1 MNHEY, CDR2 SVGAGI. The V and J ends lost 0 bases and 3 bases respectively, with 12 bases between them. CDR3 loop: CASSYSPGSSGANVLTF. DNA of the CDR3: TGTGCCAGCAGTTACTCGCCGGGTTCGAGTGGGGCCAACGTCCTGACTTTC.

The CDR3 DNA reads as TGCGCCAGCATGACAGATACGCAGTATTTT. This encodes CASMTDTQYF. The chain links TRBV10-2 to TRBJ2-3, with D unclear. In germline, CDR1 is WSHSY, CDR2 SAAADI. Trimming cost V 7 bases and J 3 bases, with 2 bases left between them. The CDR3 contains 10 residues.

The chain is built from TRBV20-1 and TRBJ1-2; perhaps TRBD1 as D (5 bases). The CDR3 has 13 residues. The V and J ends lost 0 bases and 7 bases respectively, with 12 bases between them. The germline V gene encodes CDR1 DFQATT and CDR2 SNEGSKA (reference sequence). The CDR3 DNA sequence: TGCAGTGCTAGAGAGCCAGGGTCGGGTGGCTACACCTTC. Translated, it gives CSAREPGSGGYTF.

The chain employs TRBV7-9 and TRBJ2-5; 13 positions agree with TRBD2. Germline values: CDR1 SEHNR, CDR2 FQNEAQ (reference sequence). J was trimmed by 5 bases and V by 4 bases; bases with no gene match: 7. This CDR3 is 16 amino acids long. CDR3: CASSSGLAGVGETQYF. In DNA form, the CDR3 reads TGTGCCAGCAGCTCTGGACTAGCGGGAGTAGGGGAGACCCAGTACTTC.

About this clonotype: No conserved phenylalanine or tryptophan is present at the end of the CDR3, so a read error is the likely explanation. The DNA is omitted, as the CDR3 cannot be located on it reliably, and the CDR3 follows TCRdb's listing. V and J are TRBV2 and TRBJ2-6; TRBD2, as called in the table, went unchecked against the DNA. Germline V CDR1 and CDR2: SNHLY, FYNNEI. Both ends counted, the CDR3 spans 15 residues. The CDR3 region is CASNSGGAVDTQYFG.

The CDR3 DNA is TGTGCCAGCAGCTTGATAGCGGGGGGGAAGCAGTTCTTCCACTTT. It yields the protein CASSLIAGGKQFFHF. The chain is built from TRBV7-9 and TRBJ1-6, with D possibly being TRBD1 (5 bases). V gave up 3 bases and J gave up 17 bases, with 23 bases separating them. Germline V CDR1 and CDR2: SEHNR, FQNEAQ (reference sequence). CDR3 size: 15 residues.

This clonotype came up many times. CDR3 coding DNA: TGTGCCAGCAGCCGGGGGGGCCTCTCCTACAATGAGCAGTTCTTC. Translated, it gives CASSRGGLSYNEQFF. The V call is TRBV6-2 or TRBV6-3, the J call TRBJ2-1; 8 bases map to TRBD2. The CDR3 covers 15 residues. The junction had 4 bases not matched to a gene; V was cut back by 6 bases and J by 0 bases. The germline V gene has CDR1 MNHEY and CDR2 SVGEGT.

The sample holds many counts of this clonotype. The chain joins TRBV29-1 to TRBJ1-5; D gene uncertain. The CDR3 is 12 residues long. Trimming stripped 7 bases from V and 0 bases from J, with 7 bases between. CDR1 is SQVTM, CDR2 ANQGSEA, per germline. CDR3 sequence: CSGANSNQPQHF. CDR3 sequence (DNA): TGCAGCGGAGCAAATAGCAATCAGCCCCAGCATTTT. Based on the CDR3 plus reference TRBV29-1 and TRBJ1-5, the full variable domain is SAVISQKPSRDICQRGTSLTIQCQVDSQVTMMFWYRQQPGQSLTLIATANQGSEATYESGFVIDKFPISRPNLTFSTLTVSNMSPEDSSIYLCSGANSNQPQHFGDGTRLSIL.

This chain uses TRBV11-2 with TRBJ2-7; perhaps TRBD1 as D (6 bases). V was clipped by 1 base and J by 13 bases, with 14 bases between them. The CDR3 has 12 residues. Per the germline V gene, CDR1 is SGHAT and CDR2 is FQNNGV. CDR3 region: CASSLGQDDSYF. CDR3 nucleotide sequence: TGTGCCAGCAGCTTAGGACAGGACGATAGCTACTTC.

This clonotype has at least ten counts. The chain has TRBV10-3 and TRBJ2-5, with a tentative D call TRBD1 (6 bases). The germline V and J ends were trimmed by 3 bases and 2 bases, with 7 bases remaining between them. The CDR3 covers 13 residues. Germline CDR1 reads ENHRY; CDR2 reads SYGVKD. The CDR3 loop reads CAISETGQETQYF. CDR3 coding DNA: TGTGCCATCAGTGAAACAGGGCAAGAGACCCAGTACTTC.

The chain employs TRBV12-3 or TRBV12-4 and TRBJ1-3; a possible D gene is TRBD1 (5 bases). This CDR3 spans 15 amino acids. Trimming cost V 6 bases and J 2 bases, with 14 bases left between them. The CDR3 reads CASRLDKVPGNTIYF. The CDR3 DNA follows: TGTGCCAGCAGGTTGGACAAGGTCCCTGGAAACACCATATATTTT.

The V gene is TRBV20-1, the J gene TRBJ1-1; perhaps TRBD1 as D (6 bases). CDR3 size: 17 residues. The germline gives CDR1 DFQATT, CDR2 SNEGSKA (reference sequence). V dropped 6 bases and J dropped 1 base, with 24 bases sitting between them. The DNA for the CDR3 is TGCAGTGCCCAGGACAGACATCGGTCGAGCAGGAACACTGAAGCTTTCTTT. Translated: CSAQDRHRSSRNTEAFF.

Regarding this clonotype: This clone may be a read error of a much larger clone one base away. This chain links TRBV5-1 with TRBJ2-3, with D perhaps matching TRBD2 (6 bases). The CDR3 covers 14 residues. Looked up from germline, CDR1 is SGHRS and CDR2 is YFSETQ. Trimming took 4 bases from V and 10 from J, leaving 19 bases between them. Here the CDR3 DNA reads TGCGCCAGCAGCGGAGGGACTCCCCGGGATGCGCAGTATTTT. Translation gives CASSGGTPRDAQYF.